The 30 T cell receptor beta chains below all came from one sample that was sequenced in a study of glioma-infiltrating T cells after dendritic cell vaccination. Only in-frame clones appear in the TCRdb table, and some are missing; sequencing was by immunoSEQ multiplex PCR. This table holds roughly 60,000 clones, approximately 86% found once. Time point specified: after dendritic cell vaccination, including at tumor progression/relapse. This specimen consisted of blood, obtained after dendritic cell vaccination. These receptors all come from a human donor with glioblastoma.

The chain has TRBV14 and TRBJ2-7, with 7 bases fitting TRBD1. This CDR3 is 15 amino acids long. Germline V gene lookup returns CDR1 SGHDN and CDR2 FVKESK. V shed 4 bases and J 2 bases; nucleotides not matched to a gene: 8. The CDR3 is CASSRGQVRTYEQYF. The CDR3 coding sequence is TGTGCCAGCAGCCGCGGACAGGTGAGAACCTACGAGCAGTACTTC. The entire variable domain, with the rest obtained from reference TRBV14 and TRBJ2-7, is as follows: EAGVTQFPSHSVIEKGQTVTLRCDPISGHDNLYWYRRVMGKEIKFLLHFVKESKQDESGMPNNRFLAERTGGTYSTLKVQPAELEDSGVYFCASSRGQVRTYEQYFGPGTRLTVT.

With regard to this clone: The same CDR3 can be traced to other DNA sequences in this sample. The genes are TRBV5-1 and TRBJ1-1; 7 nucleotides line up with TRBD1. Germline values: CDR1 SGHRS, CDR2 YFSETQ. The length of the CDR3 is 13 residues. The trim removed 3 bases at V and 4 bases at J, leaving 3 bases unmatched. The CDR3 loop reads CASSSQGTTEAFF. CDR3 DNA: TGCGCCAGCAGCTCACAGGGGACCACTGAAGCTTTCTTT.

Note on this clone: One junction end does not reproduce the germline sequence, and a read error may be involved. This rearrangement joins TRBV7-6 to TRBJ1-5, with D hard to call. CDR3 length: 15 residues. Germline V gene data show CDR1 as SGHVS and CDR2 as FNYEAQ. The CDR3 DNA reads as TGTGCCAGCAGCTTAGCGGGCTATAGCGATCAGCCCCAGCATTTT. It yields the protein CASSLAGYSDQPQHF.

The chain is built from TRBV6-6 and TRBJ1-4, with a tentative D call TRBD1 (6 bases). This CDR3 contains 15 residues. Deletions cut 2 bases from V and 11 bases from J, with 18 bases between. The germline gives CDR1 MNHNY, CDR2 SVGAGI (reference sequence). The CDR3 here is CASSYDLTRTDKLFF. DNA of the CDR3: TGTGCCAGCAGTTACGATTTGACAAGGACAGACAAACTGTTTTTT.

V and J are TRBV4-3 and TRBJ2-2; TRBD2 matches at 11 bases. J gave up 8 bases and V 0 bases, and 14 bases lay outside the gene matches. The length of the CDR3 is 19 residues. Germline V gene lookup returns CDR1 LGHNA and CDR2 YSLEER. The chain's CDR3 is CASSQDAASGGPLGGELFF. The CDR3 DNA is TGCGCCAGCAGCCAAGATGCAGCTAGCGGGGGGCCTCTCGGAGGGGAGCTGTTTTTT.

This clone has more than one count but fewer than ten. The chain joins TRBV6-1 to TRBJ1-5, with 7 bases lining up with TRBD1. Per the germline V gene, CDR1 is MNHNS and CDR2 is SASEGT. CDR3 length: 16 residues. The J segment lost 7 bases and the V segment lost 3 bases, leaving 12 bases of the junction unmatched. Here the CDR3 DNA reads TGTGCCAGCAGTGAGGCCCGACAGGGCATCCAACAGCCCCAGCATTTT. Protein: CASSEARQGIQQPQHF.

This clone was seen just once. CDR3 sequence (DNA): TGTGCTAGTGGACTCGGGACTCGCGAGAGCACAGATACGCAGTATTTT. Its protein product is CASGLGTRESTDTQYF. This rearrangement joins TRBV12-5 to TRBJ2-3; D is perhaps TRBD2 (6 bases). V was trimmed by 6 bases and J by 0 bases, leaving 16 bases between them. Looked up from germline, CDR1 is LGHNT and CDR2 is FRNRAP. The CDR3 extends over 16 amino acids.

This clone was detected a few times. Distinct nucleotide sequences in the sample also encode this CDR3. The V and J genes are TRBV9 and TRBJ2-7; D is unclear. Germline CDR1 reads SGDLS; CDR2 reads YYNGEE. The germline V and J ends were trimmed by 0 bases and 0 bases, with 7 bases remaining between them. The CDR3 extends over 14 amino acids. CDR3 in amino acids: CASSVGGSSYEQYF. DNA of the CDR3: TGTGCCAGCAGCGTAGGAGGCAGCTCCTACGAGCAGTACTTC. The full variable domain, completed using reference TRBV9 and TRBJ2-7, is DSGVTQTPKHLITATGQRVTLRCSPRSGDLSVYWYQQSLDQGLQFLIQYYNGEERAKGNILERFSAQQFPDLHSELNLSSLELGDSALYFCASSVGGSSYEQYFGPGTRLTVT.

This sequence joins TRBV6-5 and TRBJ1-1; the D is unclear. Germline V lookup: CDR1 MNHEY, CDR2 SVGAGI. Trimming shortened V by 5 bases and J by 1 base, and 11 bases separated the two germline ends. The CDR3 is 14 amino acids. The CDR3 DNA reads as TGTGCCAGCAGTGAGACACATGCGAACACTGAAGCTTTCTTT. Translation: CASSETHANTEAFF.

V is TRBV30 and J is TRBJ2-5; 12 bases line up with TRBD1. V lost 2 bases and J lost 5; bases outside the gene matches: 6. The CDR3 totals 15 residues. Germline CDR1 is GTSNPN and CDR2 is SVGIG (reference sequence). Here the CDR3 DNA reads TGTGCCTGGAGTACGGGACAGGGGGCGCGGGAGACCCAGTACTTC. This translates into CAWSTGQGARETQYF.

V and J are TRBV6-1 and TRBJ1-1; 7 nucleotides match TRBD1. The CDR3 extends over 16 amino acids. Germline-derived CDR1 and CDR2 are MNHNS and SASEGT. The V gene end was trimmed by 1 base and the J gene end by 7 bases; junction bases not matched to a gene: 12. The CDR3 region is CASSEETAGTVYEAFF. The CDR3 DNA sequence: TGTGCCAGCAGTGAAGAGACCGCCGGGACAGTCTATGAAGCTTTCTTT.

The gene calls are TRBV7-2 and TRBJ2-5; perhaps TRBD1 as D (5 bases). V was clipped by 10 bases and J by 2 bases, with 14 bases between them. Per the germline V gene, CDR1 is SGHTA and CDR2 is FQGNSA. The CDR3 runs to 13 residues. The CDR3 sequence: CATGQTRQETQYF. CDR3 sequence (DNA): TGTGCCACCGGACAAACCCGTCAAGAGACCCAGTACTTC.

This chain joins TRBV7-9 and TRBJ2-7, with 9 bases matching TRBD2. The junction had 14 bases not matched to a gene; V was cut back by 5 bases and J by 6 bases. The CDR3 totals 16 residues. CDR1 SEHNR and CDR2 FQNEAQ come from the germline V gene (reference sequence). DNA for the CDR3: TGTGCCAGCAGCCCAGCGGGGCTAGCGGGGACGTTCGAGCAGTACTTC. Translation gives CASSPAGLAGTFEQYF.

In this sample, this clone turned up a few times. This sample includes further DNA sequences coding for the same CDR3. V and J are TRBV5-5 and TRBJ2-1, with D possibly matching TRBD1 (6 bases). Germline V CDR1 and CDR2: SGHKS, YYEKEE (reference sequence). The CDR3 sequence is 15 residues long. With 0 bases removed from V and 0 bases from J, the gap between germline ends came to 7 bases. CDR3 residues: CASSLDRVSYNEQFF. The CDR3 DNA is TGTGCCAGCAGCTTGGACAGGGTCTCCTACAATGAGCAGTTCTTC. Variable domain in full (rest from reference TRBV5-5 and TRBJ2-1): DAGVTQSPTHLIKTRGQQVTLRCSPISGHKSVSWYQQVLGQGPQFIFQYYEKEERGRGNFPDRFSARQFPNYSSELNVNALLLGDSALYLCASSLDRVSYNEQFFGPGTRLTVL.

The V and J genes are TRBV5-5 and TRBJ1-1, with D possibly matching TRBD1 (5 bases). The germline gives CDR1 SGHKS, CDR2 YYEKEE (reference sequence). Trimming removed 3 bases from V and 0 bases from J, with 12 bases in between. CDR3 length: 15 residues. CDR3 amino acids: CASSWGGPLNTEAFF. The CDR3 coding sequence is TGTGCCAGCAGCTGGGGCGGCCCCTTGAACACTGAAGCTTTCTTT.

J is TRBJ2-1 and V is TRBV14, with D tentatively TRBD2 (6 bases). The CDR3 runs to 13 residues. Germline V gives CDR1 SGHDN, CDR2 FVKESK. Trimming stripped 0 bases from V and 15 bases from J, with 15 bases between. CDR3 region: CASSQDWTKEPFF. The CDR3 coding sequence is TGTGCCAGCAGCCAAGATTGGACTAAGGAACCGTTCTTC.

The rearrangement joins TRBV5-4 to TRBJ1-1; D gene unclear. Germline values: CDR1 SGHNT, CDR2 YYREEE (reference sequence). The CDR3 consists of 13 residues. Trimming removed 3 bases from V and 7 bases from J, with 13 bases in between. The DNA of the CDR3 is TGTGCCAGCAGCTCCCGGACTGATGGTGAAGCTTTCTTT. This encodes CASSSRTDGEAFF.

The chain joins TRBV6-1 to TRBJ1-2; D is unresolved. This CDR3 has 12 residues. V was clipped by 3 bases and J by 7 bases, with 9 bases between them. In germline, CDR1 is MNHNS, CDR2 SASEGT. CDR3 in DNA: TGTGCCAGCAGTGAGGGGAGGGTTGGCTACACCTTC. This gives the protein CASSEGRVGYTF.

This clone was seen a few times. J is TRBJ1-2 and V is TRBV10-2; 7 positions match TRBD1. The CDR3 contains 12 residues. CDR1 WSHSY and CDR2 SAAADI come from the germline V gene. Trimming took 10 bases from V and 4 from J; bases not matched to a gene: 6. The CDR3 here is CATLGDSYGYTF. DNA for the CDR3: TGCGCCACGCTTGGGGACAGCTATGGCTACACCTTC.

The chain couples TRBV27 to TRBJ2-5, with 8 bases fitting TRBD1. The CDR3 is 13 residues long. The V gene's germline CDR1 is MNHEY and CDR2 SMNVEV (reference sequence). Losses at the gene ends were 5 bases for V and 4 bases for J; bases not matched to a gene: 3. The CDR3: CASSGQGRETQYF. CDR3 DNA: TGTGCCAGCAGTGGACAGGGTCGAGAGACCCAGTACTTC.

In its sample, this clone was seen a few times. The genes are TRBV4-2 and TRBJ1-5; 7 nucleotides line up with TRBD1. The J segment lost 5 bases and the V segment lost 5 bases, leaving 15 bases of the junction unmatched. The V gene's germline CDR1 is LGHNA and CDR2 YNFKEQ. The CDR3 is 17 residues long. The CDR3 sequence: CASSFHRIGGGDQPQHF. DNA for the CDR3: TGTGCCAGCAGCTTCCACAGGATAGGGGGCGGAGATCAGCCCCAGCATTTT.

This chain joins TRBV18 and TRBJ2-2, with a tentative D call TRBD1 (6 bases). The CDR3 spans 13 residues. Trimming left V 2 bases short and J 5 bases short, with 6 bases between. Germline V gene lookup returns CDR1 KGHSH and CDR2 LQKENI. CDR3 nucleotide sequence: TGTGCCAGCTCACCAAGGGGGACCGGGGAGCTGTTTTTT. It specifies CASSPRGTGELFF. The full variable domain, its missing parts supplied by reference TRBV18 and TRBJ2-2, is NAGVMQNPRHLVRRRGQEARLRCSPMKGHSHVYWYRQLPEEGLKFMVYLQKENIIDESGMPKERFSAEFPKEGPSILRIQQVVRGDSAAYFCASSPRGTGELFFGEGSRLTVL.

This clone was counted once. The chain employs TRBV4-2 and TRBJ1-2, with 9 bases aligning to TRBD1. In germline, CDR1 is LGHNA, CDR2 YNFKEQ. This CDR3 contains 16 residues. J gave up 3 bases and V 2 bases, and 7 bases lay outside the gene matches. The CDR3 DNA is TGTGCCAGCAGCCAAAACCCGGGACAGGGACACTATGGCTACACCTTC. Protein sequence: CASSQNPGQGHYGYTF.

The sample holds a few counts of this clone. The chain is built from TRBV6-1 and TRBJ1-2, with 7 bases aligning to TRBD1. The germline gives CDR1 MNHNS, CDR2 SASEGT. This CDR3 has 14 amino acids. The J segment lost 5 bases and the V segment lost 3 bases, leaving 6 bases of the junction unmatched. CDR3 in amino acids: CASSDPGTAYGYTF. The CDR3 bases are TGTGCCAGCAGTGATCCCGGGACAGCTTATGGCTACACCTTC.

The rearrangement links TRBV11-2 to TRBJ2-7; the match to TRBD2 covers 10 bases. The length of the CDR3 is 17 residues. J lost 0 bases, V lost 3 bases, and 8 bases had no gene match. In germline, CDR1 is SGHAT, CDR2 FQNNGV. CDR3 sequence (DNA): TGTGCCAGCAGCTTCACCCCCGGGACTAGCGTCTCCTACGAGCAGTACTTC. Protein sequence: CASSFTPGTSVSYEQYF.

The genes are TRBV19 and TRBJ2-7; TRBD1 aligns across 9 bases. Germline-derived CDR1 and CDR2 are LNHDA and SQIVND (reference sequence). Trimming at V came to 6 bases and at J to 4 bases, leaving 7 bases not matched to a gene. The CDR3 is made up of 14 amino acids. CDR3 bases: TGTGCCAGTAGAACAAACAGGGGGCCTTACGAGCAGTACTTC. Residues: CASRTNRGPYEQYF.

The chain couples TRBV5-1 to TRBJ2-1; TRBD2 matches 8 bases. The V segment lost 2 bases and the J segment 7 bases; nucleotides outside the gene matches: 8. Germline V lookup: CDR1 SGHRS, CDR2 YFSETQ. CDR3 length equals 15 residues. The CDR3: CASSFASGSFNEQFF. The CDR3 region has the DNA TGCGCCAGCAGCTTCGCAAGCGGGAGTTTTAATGAGCAGTTCTTC.

J is TRBJ2-3 and V is TRBV2, with D possibly TRBD1 on 7 matching bases. Germline values: CDR1 SNHLY, CDR2 FYNNEI. CDR3 length: 22 amino acids. Deletions cut 10 bases from V and 8 bases from J, with 46 bases between. The CDR3 DNA is TGTGCCACAGCAGGCCGAGGGGGGACAGCCCTTAACCGGGCTCAAGGGACCGGTACGCAGTATTTT. Its translation is CATAGRGGTALNRAQGTGTQYF.

This rearrangement joins TRBV4-3 to TRBJ2-1; 12 bases fit TRBD2. This CDR3 spans 17 amino acids. The germline V gene has CDR1 LGHNA and CDR2 YSLEER. After removal of 6 bases from V and 7 bases from J, the junction contained 13 bases not matched to a gene. The CDR3 DNA reads as TGCGCCAGCAGACAGAGACTAGCGGGGGCGGGGGGGAATGAGCAGTTCTTC. It specifies CASRQRLAGAGGNEQFF.

This chain connects TRBV4-1 to TRBJ2-7; maybe TRBD1 (6 bases). V was shortened by 4 bases and J by 2 bases, with 21 bases between the two germline ends. The CDR3 runs to 17 residues. CDR1 MGHRA and CDR2 YSYEKL come from the germline V gene. CDR3 in amino acids: CASSPQSRQVLTYEQYF. CDR3 DNA: TGCGCCAGCAGCCCCCAATCCAGACAGGTTTTAACCTACGAGCAGTACTTC.